These 9 T cell receptor beta chains were all obtained from the same sample, sequenced in a study of post-analysis software for immune sequencing data. Their antigens remain unidentified. Study findings and constraints: Five TRBV segments occurring more often in patients than controls included TRBV5-6, TRBV5-1 and TRBV20-1.

Carried by the TCR beta cDNA libraries were unique molecular identifiers. TCRdb redid the calling of the PCR reads with MiXCR, one entry per CDR3 protein. The sample carries 170,000 or so distinct CDR3 sequences, about 30% recorded once. Sequencing was carried out using blood. Receptors originate from a girl aged 5-17 years with multiple sclerosis.

This clonotype has only a few counts. The chain has TRBV20-1 and TRBJ1-1; D call uncertain. From germline, CDR1 is DFQATT and CDR2 SNEGSKA (reference sequence). Trimming pared 3 bases from V and 0 bases from J, leaving 2 bases between. This CDR3 comprises 11 residues. The CDR3 protein is CSASLNTEAFF. The CDR3 DNA reads TGCAGTGCTAGCCTGAACACTGAAGCTTTCTTT.

Comment on this clonotype: A read error may explain this, as a much larger clone is one base away. This chain's CDR3 is CSASDLGQGGYGYTF. DNA for the CDR3: TGCAGCGCCAGTGACTTGGGACAGGGGGGCTATGGCTACACCTTC. J is TRBJ1-2 and V is TRBV29-1; 11 nucleotides align to TRBD1. The CDR3 covers 15 residues. The V gene end was trimmed by 7 bases and the J gene end by 4 bases; junction bases not matched to a gene: 11. Germline CDR1 is SQVTM and CDR2 is ANQGSEA.

The J gene is TRBJ2-1, the V gene TRBV20-1; 9 bases map to TRBD1. This CDR3 has 15 amino acids. J gave up 10 bases and V 5 bases, and 15 bases lay outside the gene matches. Germline assignment: CDR1 DFQATT and CDR2 SNEGSKA (reference sequence). The CDR3 sequence is CSAGQPGQGGYEQFF. The CDR3 DNA reads TGCAGTGCTGGTCAGCCGGGACAGGGAGGGTACGAGCAGTTCTTC.

This chain connects TRBV3-1 to TRBJ2-1; D is ambiguous. Germline CDR1 is LGHDT and CDR2 is YNNKEL (reference sequence). Deletions cut 5 bases from V and 6 bases from J, with 17 bases between. CDR3 length: 15 residues. The CDR3 DNA follows: TGTGCCAGCAGCAAACGCCCCAGCTTACCCAATGAGCAGTTCTTC. It encodes CASSKRPSLPNEQFF.

This clonotype was recorded a few times. A much larger clone is a single base away; this may be a read error. The chain links TRBV12-3 or TRBV12-4 to TRBJ1-2; 8 nucleotides match TRBD1. Trimming at V came to 8 bases and at J to 5 bases, leaving 10 bases not matched to a gene. This CDR3 spans 14 amino acids. CDR3 protein: CASCSGGARYGYTF. The CDR3 bases are TGTGCCAGCTGTTCAGGGGGCGCGAGGTATGGCTACACCTTC.

This clonotype was seen at least ten times. The CDR3 sequence is CASSTYNEQFF. The CDR3 DNA reads as TGTGCCAGCAGTACCTACAATGAGCAGTTCTTC. This chain connects TRBV6-5 to TRBJ2-1; unclear D gene. Trimming removed 5 bases from V and 2 bases from J, with 1 base in between. The CDR3 sequence is 11 residues long. Germline-derived CDR1 and CDR2 are MNHEY and SVGAGI.

This clonotype was seen repeatedly, ten times or more. The CDR3 sequence: CASARSSEGDTEAFF. In DNA, the CDR3 is TGTGCCAGCGCAAGGAGTTCGGAGGGCGACACTGAAGCTTTCTTT. The chain uses TRBV18 and TRBJ1-1; D uncertain. This CDR3 is built from 15 residues. The V end lost 8 bases, the J end lost 3 bases, and 19 bases lay between the germline ends. The germline V gene has CDR1 KGHSH and CDR2 LQKENI.

This clonotype was seen at least ten times. This sequence joins TRBV7-6 and TRBJ1-1; no reliable D call. V lost 5 bases and J lost 0, with 13 bases in between. Germline CDR1 and CDR2: SGHVS and FNYEAQ. This CDR3 is built from 15 residues. As DNA, the CDR3 is TGTGCCAGCAGCCCGACGGGAGGGATGAACACTGAAGCTTTCTTT. Its protein product is CASSPTGGMNTEAFF. Full variable domain (remainder filled in from reference TRBV7-6 and TRBJ1-1): GAGVSQSPRYKVTKRGQDVALRCDPISGHVSLYWYRQALGQGPEFLTYFNYEAQQDKSGLPNDRFSAERPEGSISTLTIQRTEQRDSAMYRCASSPTGGMNTEAFFGQGTRLTVV.

Regarding this clonotype: Being one base from a much bigger clone, this may be a read error. V usage is TRBV7-9 and J usage is TRBJ2-3; D unresolved. V was trimmed by 5 bases and J by 3 bases, leaving 18 bases between them. Germline-derived CDR1 and CDR2 are SEHNR and FQNEAQ (reference sequence). The CDR3 sequence is 16 residues long. The CDR3 here is CASSLTSEMQTDTQYF. Here the CDR3 DNA reads TGTGCCAGCAGCCTGACCAGTGAAATGCAAACAGATACGCAGTATTTT. Full variable domain (outside the CDR3, taken from reference TRBV7-9 and TRBJ2-3): DTGVSQNPRHKITKRGQNVTFRCDPISEHNRLYWYRQTLGQGPEFLTYFQNEAQLEKSRLLSDRFSAERPKGSFSTLEIQRTEQGDSAMYLCASSLTSEMQTDTQYFGPGTRLTVL.